A single sample is the source of the 5 T cell receptor beta chains below, sequenced in a study of T cell responses to AZD1222 COVID-19 vaccine. The table came from immunoSEQ multiplex PCR; TCRdb's copy has only in-frame clones and leaves some out. Of about 59,000 clones listed, less than 90% were seen once; the top ten hold around 7.8%. The material sequenced was peripheral blood, taken on day 0 of AZD1222 vaccination. The receptors were sampled from an adult in good health.

This clone came up once. V is TRBV4-2 and J is TRBJ2-6, with D possibly called TRBD1 or TRBD2 (5 bases each). CDR3 length equals 14 residues. Germline lookup yields CDR1 LGHNA and CDR2 YNFKEQ. Between the trimmed V and J ends, which lost 0 bases and 15 bases, there was a span of 15 bases. In nucleotides, the CDR3 is TGTGCCAGCAGCCAAGATGGGGCTAGCCGGGACCTGACTTTC. The encoded protein is CASSQDGASRDLTF.

The chain recombines TRBV19 with TRBJ2-1; D uncertain. Germline lookup yields CDR1 LNHDA and CDR2 SQIVND (reference sequence). The germline V and J ends were trimmed by 0 bases and 0 bases, with 12 bases remaining between them. This CDR3 spans 17 amino acids. The chain's CDR3 is CASSIDLELPSYNEQFF. In DNA form, the CDR3 reads TGTGCCAGTAGTATAGATTTGGAGCTCCCCTCCTACAATGAGCAGTTCTTC.

V is TRBV9 and J is TRBJ2-2; TRBD1 matches 10 bases. The CDR3 is 15 residues long. Germline V CDR1 and CDR2: SGDLS, YYNGEE. With V trimmed by 4 bases and J by 6 bases, 6 bases remained unmatched. The CDR3 loop is CASSTRQGAAGELFF. The CDR3 bases are TGTGCCAGCAGCACTCGACAGGGGGCTGCCGGGGAGCTGTTTTTT.

This clone was found a few times. The chain is built from TRBV27 and TRBJ2-1; 7 bases match TRBD2. This CDR3 comprises 15 residues. Germline V lookup: CDR1 MNHEY, CDR2 SMNVEV (reference sequence). Trimming cost V 5 bases and J 6 bases; bases outside gene matches: 10. Here the CDR3 reads CASSPAWDYRNEQFF. The CDR3 nucleotides are TGTGCCAGCAGTCCAGCCTGGGACTACCGCAATGAGCAGTTCTTC.

The CDR3 DNA reads TGTGCCAGCAGCCAAGAACTGGCCAGCTTCTATGGCTACACCTTC. It translates to CASSQELASFYGYTF. The chain uses TRBV3-1 (or the pseudogene TRBV3-2) and TRBJ1-2; D gene unclear. Germline CDR1 reads LGHDT; CDR2 reads YNNKEL (reference sequence). CDR3 size: 15 residues. V gave up 0 bases and J gave up 4 bases, with 12 bases separating them.